The 12 T cell receptor beta chains listed next were all sequenced from one sample in a study of human T cells and chemical hapten exposure. Each CDR3 protein gets one entry after TCRdb re-called the RACE reads with MiXCR. The table includes some 90,000 distinct CDR3 sequences, around 8.8% detected once. The time point was: healthy volunteer bleed at 2 weeks. It was unfractionated whole blood from which total RNA was extracted. The source material was whole blood. All receptors come from a female donor in good health. Some clones in this sample may be carry-over from other donors' samples.

V gene TRBV30 combines with J gene TRBJ1-5; D may be TRBD1 (5 bases). Germline V gene sequence: CDR1 GTSNPN, CDR2 SVGIG (reference sequence). The CDR3 contains 13 residues. The V end was cut by 2 bases, the J end by 7 bases, with 12 bases between. As DNA, the CDR3 is TGTGCCTGGAGTTGGGGCCAGGACCAGCCCCAGCATTTT. The encoded protein is CAWSWGQDQPQHF.

This clonotype was counted only a few times. V and J are TRBV28 and TRBJ1-5; no clear D. Germline assignment: CDR1 MDHEN and CDR2 SYDVKM. V shed 8 bases and J shed 3 bases, with 11 bases lying between them. This CDR3 contains 13 residues. CDR3 sequence reads: CASSRRYNQPQHF. As DNA, the CDR3 is TGTGCCAGCTCACGACGTTACAATCAGCCCCAGCATTTT.

This clonotype was counted ten times or more. V usage is TRBV7-9 and J usage is TRBJ1-1, with D tentatively TRBD1 (6 bases). The germline gives CDR1 SEHNR, CDR2 FQNEAQ (reference sequence). The CDR3 has 14 amino acids. V dropped 2 bases and J dropped 5 bases, with 12 bases sitting between them. CDR3 nucleotides: TGTGCCAGCAGCTTATCTTGGGGGCCTACTGAAGCTTTCTTT. It codes for CASSLSWGPTEAFF.

Within the sample, this clonotype is medium-sized (0.01 to 0.1%). The chain couples TRBV6-2 or TRBV6-3 to TRBJ1-6; D is uncertain. The germline CDR1 and CDR2 sequences are MNHEY and SVGEGT. The ends were cut back, 4 bases at V and 7 bases at J, with 11 bases in the middle. The CDR3 runs 14 residues. This chain's CDR3 is CASSSRVQNSPLHF. The CDR3, as DNA: TGTGCCAGCAGTTCGAGAGTCCAGAATTCACCCCTCCACTTT.

This chain joins TRBV29-1 and TRBJ2-1; the match to TRBD2 covers 9 bases. The V gene end was trimmed by 3 bases and the J gene end by 7 bases; junction bases not matched to a gene: 7. This CDR3 is built from 14 residues. CDR1 and CDR2 from the germline V gene are SQVTM and ANQGSEA. The DNA for the CDR3 is TGCAGCGTTGATTTGGCGGGAGGGCCAAATGAGCAGTTCTTC. Encoded protein: CSVDLAGGPNEQFF.

The gene calls are TRBV20-1 and TRBJ1-2; possibly TRBD1 for D (5 bases). V gave up 3 bases and J gave up 6 bases, with 17 bases separating them. Germline loops: CDR1 DFQATT, CDR2 SNEGSKA (reference sequence). CDR3 length: 14 residues. The CDR3, as DNA: TGCAGTGCTAGGGCGACGAAGGGGCGAGATGGCTACACCTTC. Amino acids: CSARATKGRDGYTF.

This clonotype has a handful of counts. The chain carries TRBV6-5 and TRBJ1-5, with D uncertain. Trimming cost V 0 bases and J 9 bases, with 15 bases left between them. The CDR3 has 15 residues. In germline, CDR1 is MNHEY, CDR2 SVGAGI. The CDR3 coding sequence is TGTGCCAGCAGTTACTCGAGGTCGCCTGTTGGGCCCCAGCATTTT. Its translation is CASSYSRSPVGPQHF.

This clonotype was seen a handful of times. The rearrangement joins TRBV29-1 to TRBJ1-2; D may be TRBD1 (5 bases). V was cut by 3 bases and J by 7 bases, with 18 bases left in between. Germline assignment: CDR1 SQVTM and CDR2 ANQGSEA. The length of the CDR3 is 14 residues. For the CDR3, the DNA is TGCAGCGTTGATGGTCGCAGGGATGAGGTTGGCTACACCTTC. Amino acids: CSVDGRRDEVGYTF.

There are many counts of this clonotype. This chain uses TRBV29-1 with TRBJ2-2, with a tentative D call TRBD2 (5 bases). Germline V gene lookup returns CDR1 SQVTM and CDR2 ANQGSEA. Trimming stripped 6 bases from V and 2 bases from J, with 10 bases between. The CDR3 length is 13 residues. CDR3 sequence: CSVAGGNTGELFF. The CDR3 bases are TGCAGCGTGGCGGGTGGAAACACCGGGGAGCTGTTTTTT.

The table lists this clonotype with a few counts. This chain uses TRBV11-2 with TRBJ2-1, with 9 positions matching TRBD2. V was clipped by 0 bases and J by 8 bases; unmatched bases: 2. The CDR3 runs to 14 residues. Germline V gene sequence: CDR1 SGHAT, CDR2 FQNNGV. DNA for the CDR3: TGTGCCAGCAGCTTAGAGGGACTAGCAGATGAGCAGTTCTTC. Translation: CASSLEGLADEQFF.

This clonotype was seen ten or more times. The rearrangement joins TRBV13 to TRBJ2-5, with 9 bases fitting TRBD1. The CDR3 is 15 amino acids. Trimming removed 5 bases from V and 0 bases from J; junction bases left unmatched: 4. The germline V gene encodes CDR1 PRHDT and CDR2 FYEKMQ (reference sequence). CDR3: CASSPQGAYQETQYF. The DNA for the CDR3 is TGTGCCAGCAGCCCACAGGGGGCGTACCAAGAGACCCAGTACTTC.

This clonotype has ten or more counts. The chain joins TRBV28 to TRBJ1-1; D ambiguous. V was trimmed by 6 bases and J by 5 bases, leaving 19 bases between them. Germline V gene sequence: CDR1 MDHEN, CDR2 SYDVKM. The CDR3 has 15 residues. Here the CDR3 reads CASSPMTWAGTEAFF. The CDR3 nucleotides read TGTGCCAGCAGCCCCATGACATGGGCTGGAACTGAAGCTTTCTTT.